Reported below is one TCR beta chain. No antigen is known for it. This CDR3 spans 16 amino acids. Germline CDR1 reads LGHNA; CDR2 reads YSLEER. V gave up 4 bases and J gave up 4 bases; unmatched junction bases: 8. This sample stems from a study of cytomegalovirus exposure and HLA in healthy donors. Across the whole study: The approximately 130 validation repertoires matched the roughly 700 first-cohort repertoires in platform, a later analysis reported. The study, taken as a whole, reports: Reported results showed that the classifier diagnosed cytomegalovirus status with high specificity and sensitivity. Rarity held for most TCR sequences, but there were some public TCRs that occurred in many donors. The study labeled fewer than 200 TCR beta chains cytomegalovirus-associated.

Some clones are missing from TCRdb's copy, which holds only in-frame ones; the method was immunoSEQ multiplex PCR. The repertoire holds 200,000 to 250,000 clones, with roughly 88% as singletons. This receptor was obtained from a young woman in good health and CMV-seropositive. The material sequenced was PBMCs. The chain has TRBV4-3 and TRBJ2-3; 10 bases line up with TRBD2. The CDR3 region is CASSLALAGASDTQYF. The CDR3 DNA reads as TGCGCCAGCAGCCTCGCCCTAGCGGGAGCTTCAGATACGCAGTATTTT.